This is a list of T cell receptor beta chains from one sample in a study of blood T cell repertoires in COVID-19. Assay used: immunoSEQ multiplex PCR; TCRdb lists only in-frame clones, some missing. The data contain under 250,000 clones, 87% of them singletons. Material: PBMCs or T cells enriched from blood (not recorded which). These receptors all stem from a woman in her thirties with acute COVID-19. The CDR3 runs from the conserved cysteine through the conserved F or W. A D gene is named only where the DNA matches it firmly. Clone size is not always given. Where it is, it says once, few, many or a class for expanded clones.

>TRBJ1-6|16|NA|TRBV12-5|NA
TGTGCTAGTGCCCCATGGGAGAGCTCCTATAATTCACCCCTCCACTTT
CASAPWESSYNSPLHF
>TRBJ2-2|19|NA|TRBV4-3|NA
TGCGCCAGCAGCCGGACCCTAGGACTTACCGGGAACAACACCGGGGAGCTGTTTTTT
CASSRTLGLTGNNTGELFF
>TRBJ1-6|16|NA|TRBV5-1|NA
TGCGCCAGCAGACCACGGACAAATAGAATGAATTCACCCCTCCACTTT
CASRPRTNRMNSPLHF
>TRBJ2-1|14|NA|TRBV12-5|NA
TGTGCTAGTGGTCCTCTGAGTTCCTACAATGAGCAGTTCTTC
CASGPLSSYNEQFF
>TRBJ1-2|11|NA|TRBV29-1|NA
TGCAGCGCCGTAACAGGGACCGGCTACACCTTC
CSAVTGTGYTF
>TRBJ1-6|17|NA|TRBV6-2/TRBV6-3|NA
TGTGCCAGCAGTTACTTACGGACCGGGGCCTATAATTCACCCCTCCACTTT
CASSYLRTGAYNSPLHF
>TRBJ2-3|16|NA|TRBV5-6|TRBD2
TGTGCCAGCAGCTTGGGTAGCGGGGGGACCACAGATACGCAGTATTTT
CASSLGSGGTTDTQYF
>TRBJ1-4|16|NA|TRBV4-2|TRBD1
TGTGCCAGCAGCCCCAAGGAGGGACAGGGTGATGAAAAACTGTTTTTT
CASSPKEGQGDEKLFF
>TRBJ2-2|16|NA|TRBV18|NA
TGTGCCAGCTCACTGGGAGGTCTTAAAAACACCGGGGAGCTGTTTTTT
CASSLGGLKNTGELFF
>TRBJ2-3|13|NA|TRBV30|NA
TGTGCCTGGAGTCGGACAGACCGAGATACGCAGTATTTT
CAWSRTDRDTQYF
>TRBJ2-5|16|NA|TRBV19|NA
TGTGCCAGTAGTATAGCTTGGCAGTCCCCCCAGGAGACCCAGTACTTC
CASSIAWQSPQETQYF
>TRBJ2-7|15|NA|TRBV18|TRBD2
TGTGCCAGCTCACCACAGGGAGGGCCGGGCGACGAGCAGTACTTC
CASSPQGGPGDEQYF
>TRBJ2-2|13|NA|TRBV7-9|NA
TGTGCCAGCAGCGGGCGGGACACCGGGGAGCTGTTTTTT
CASSGRDTGELFF
>TRBJ1-5|14|NA|TRBV6-5|NA
TGTGCCAGCACCCCGACAGAGGAGAATCAGCCCCAGCATTTT
CASTPTEENQPQHF
>TRBJ2-1|16|NA|TRBV6-1|TRBD1
TGTGCCAGCAGTGAAGTCGGGACAGGGGCGTACAATGAGCAGTTCTTC
CASSEVGTGAYNEQFF
>TRBJ2-3|13|NA|TRBV24-1|TRBD1
TGTGCCGCCTCGACAGGGGGCGAAGATACGCAGTATTTT
CAASTGGEDTQYF
>TRBJ1-5|13|NA|TRBV30|TRBD1
TGTGCCTGGAGCCGAGGGGGCGATCAGCCCCAGCATTTT
CAWSRGGDQPQHF
>TRBJ1-3|15|NA|TRBV7-2|TRBD1
TGTGCCAGCAGCTTAGGGCAGGGGGGAGGAAACACCATATATTTT
CASSLGQGGGNTIYF
>TRBJ2-5|19|NA|TRBV15|TRBD2
TGTGCCACCAGCAGAGATCTAATTAAACAGCGGGGGATAACAGAGACCCAGTACTTC
CATSRDLIKQRGITETQYF
>TRBJ1-1|15|NA|TRBV27|NA
TGTGCCAGCAGTTTATCTGGAGGTCGGCACACTGAAGCTTTCTTT
CASSLSGGRHTEAFF
>TRBJ1-2|14|NA|TRBV7-8|TRBD1
TGTGCCAGCAGCCGGACAGGGCCAGTCTATGGCTACACCTTC
CASSRTGPVYGYTF
>TRBJ1-5|15|NA|TRBV7-9|NA
TGTGCCAGCAGCTTAGCAGGGGAAGGCAATCAGCCCCAGCATTTT
CASSLAGEGNQPQHF
>TRBJ2-7|14|once|TRBV10-3|NA
TGTGCCATCGACACAGGGAAGGGGGCCTACGAGCAGTACTTC
CAIDTGKGAYEQYF
>TRBJ2-5|16|NA|TRBV5-1|TRBD2
TGCGCCAGCAGGTTTGATAGCGGGGGGTTTAAAGAGACCCAGTACTTC
CASRFDSGGFKETQYF